Here is one T cell receptor beta chain with its context. Its antigen target is currently unknown. These reads were obtained on a NextSeq 550. The Human TCR Profiling Kit (MiLaboratory) was used to prepare UMI-labeled 5' RACE TRB cDNA libraries. cDNA synthesis used the entire amount of extracted RNA, and PCR amplification then used the entire amount of cDNA produced. The libraries were made side by side, with each library going through the same number of PCR cycles. Regarding the original processing steps: MIGEC and MiXCR extracted about 50,000 +/- 10,000 unique UMI-labeled TRB cDNA molecules per library, requiring at least two reads per UMI. Each library averaged around 40,000 +/- 10,000 functional in-frame TRB CDR3 nucleotide clonotypes without stop codons. After each sample was downsampled to 5000 UMI-labeled TRB molecules, VDJtools was used to calculate diversity metrics such as normalized Shannon-Wiener and Chao1. For the central five CDR3 residues, VDJtools calculated physicochemical properties weighted by clonotype size, namely interaction energy, strength, volume and Kidera factor 4. Reprocessed by TCRdb, the reads give a single entry per CDR3 protein sequence, without DNA. These V and J calls rely on TCRdb rather than the paper's analysis. The sample table includes roughly 29,000 distinct CDR3 sequences. The top ten constitute around 9.6% of the sample.

This sample stems from a study of CXCR3-negative and CXCR3-positive naive CD8 T cells (dated by TCRdb to about 2019). For the wider study: In total, some 140 million TRB reads were obtained, which works out to roughly 1.5 +/- 0.3 million reads per library. Diversity and physicochemical repertoire analyses were performed on approximately 10 donors pooled from two independent experiments. TRBV-TRBJ cluster analysis included naive subsets from roughly 5 donors and memory cells from 3 donors.

There are 14 amino acids in the CDR3, from cysteine to phenylalanine inclusive. DNA was not recorded. Sequences SEHNR (CDR1) and FQNEAQ (CDR2) are obtained from the germline V gene (reference sequence). What the research found in general, with its limitations: Repertoire diversity was comparably high in both naive subsets but much lower in memory CD8+ T cells. Freshly isolated PBMCs were used for most assays because CXCR3 expression went down partially after cryopreservation. Because surface CD5, which has been linked to self-reactivity in mice, was comparable between naive subsets, TCR interaction strength was also inferred from TRB CDR3 physicochemical properties. Naive CXCR3-negative and CXCR3-positive cells from the same donor showed similar TRBV-TRBJ usage, whereas memory cells showed distinct patterns.

For each CD8+ T cell subset, flow sorting was done in triplicate, and under 350,000 cells per subset went directly into RLT lysis buffer. Peripheral blood mononuclear cells were isolated from buffy coats by standard density gradient centrifugation. An RNeasy Mini Kit was used to extract total RNA from the sorted cells. Input material: memory CD8+ T cells from blood. Per the publication, the cell subset or site label means: conventional CD8+ memory T cells (TMEM), sorted as controls. The rearrangement joined TRBV7-9 to TRBJ2-1; TCRdb designates TRBD1, a call that cannot be tested without DNA. This clonotype was sampled from a human donor in good health. Some clones in this sample may be carry-over from other donors' samples. CDR3 reads: CASSSGQALYEQFF. Beyond the CDR3, the reference TRBV7-9 and TRBJ2-1 genes provide the residues; the full variable domain reads: DTGVSQNPRHKITKRGQNVTFRCDPISEHNRLYWYRQTLGQGPEFLTYFQNEAQLEKSRLLSDRFSAERPKGSFSTLEIQRTEQGDSAMYLCASSSGQALYEQFFGPGTRLTVL.